The present TCR beta chain was sequenced within a study of shared clonotypes between healthy human individuals. Study information: Aged between 18 and 49, the donors were a couple of women and a few men. Study outcomes and limitations: Rarefaction analysis demonstrated incomplete sorted-subset sequencing notwithstanding large depth. Clonotype sharing among donors likely depends on sequencing depth.

This CDR3 has 17 amino acids. The ends lost 0 bases at V and 7 bases at J; junction bases unmatched: 6. Germline lookup yields CDR1 KGHSH and CDR2 LQKENI. Sequenced by immunoSEQ multiplex PCR; TCRdb stores in-frame clones only, minus some. The repertoire has roughly 680,000 clones, around 70% of them found once; the top ten carry around 1.7%. As concerns this clone: Its antigen is not known.

Healthy HIV-negative adults without recent acute infections or vaccinations served as donors. The rearrangement links TRBV18 to TRBJ2-1; 13 bases map to TRBD2. What was sequenced was memory CD4+ T cells sorted from blood. The subset denotes: CD45RA-negative fraction. The origin of this receptor is a young woman in good health. The DNA of the CDR3 is TGTGCCAGCTCACCACCCGGACTAGCGGGAGCATGGAATGAGCAGTTCTTC. It specifies CASSPPGLAGAWNEQFF.